Each of the 11 T cell receptor beta chains below was sequenced from the same sample in a study of blood T cells in healthy people across ages. It was with a sample-barcoded 5' primer and a J-beta primer mix that a second PCR of roughly 7 to 11 cycles was run. Each CDR3 protein is one row after TCRdb ran MiXCR on the 5' RACE reads. Here the sample spans about a million distinct CDR3 sequences, roughly 50% being singletons. Sequenced: blood. These receptor sequences come from a woman aged 55-69 years in good health.

The chain carries TRBV20-1 and TRBJ2-7; TRBD2 aligns across 12 bases. V lost 2 bases to trimming and J lost 3 bases; unmatched junction nucleotides: 5. Germline values: CDR1 DFQATT, CDR2 SNEGSKA (reference sequence). The CDR3 loop spans 15 amino acids. The CDR3 nucleotides are TGCAGTGCTAGACACCGGACTAGCGGGAACTACGAGCAGTACTTC. Its protein product is CSARHRTSGNYEQYF.

V gene TRBV15 combines with J gene TRBJ2-3; 10 nucleotides line up with TRBD2. The CDR3 is 16 residues long. Germline lookup yields CDR1 LNHNV and CDR2 YYDKDF (reference sequence). Trimming took 4 bases from V and 2 from J; bases not matched to a gene: 6. CDR3: CATSKLAGLPTDTQYF. The CDR3 DNA sequence: TGTGCCACCAGCAAACTAGCGGGGCTTCCCACAGATACGCAGTATTTT.

The table lists this clonotype with a count of one. This rearrangement joins TRBV27 to TRBJ2-7; D is unclear. The DNA end is a closer match to TRBJ2-5, so the J assignment may be wrong. Looked up from germline, CDR1 is MNHEY and CDR2 is SMNVEV (reference sequence). The CDR3 sequence is 13 residues long. This chain's CDR3 is CASSRLTSETQYF. DNA for the CDR3: TGTGCCAGCAGCAGACTGACGTCGGAGACCCAGTACTTC.

The chain recombines TRBV5-1 with TRBJ1-5, with D perhaps matching TRBD1 (5 bases). V was clipped by 3 bases and J by 7 bases, with 17 bases between them. The CDR3 consists of 15 residues. Germline V gene lookup returns CDR1 SGHRS and CDR2 YFSETQ. The CDR3 protein is CASSWAGGSSQPQHF. DNA for the CDR3: TGCGCCAGCAGCTGGGCCGGGGGTTCTAGCCAGCCCCAGCATTTT.

The chain employs TRBV7-2 and TRBJ2-7, with 9 nucleotides matching TRBD1. V lost 4 bases and J lost 2; bases outside the gene matches: 6. This CDR3 is built from 15 residues. Germline CDR1 SGHTA, CDR2 FQGNSA. The CDR3 bases are TGTGCCAGCAGCTCTAGGACAGGGGATGCCTACGAGCAGTACTTC. Its protein is CASSSRTGDAYEQYF.

This clonotype occurred once. The chain combines TRBV27 with TRBJ1-1; D not certain. Germline-derived CDR1 and CDR2 are MNHEY and SMNVEV (reference sequence). V lost 6 bases and J lost 6, with 17 bases in between. There are 14 residues in the CDR3. CDR3 DNA sequence: TGTGCCAGCAGACCGCCGGGGTCTTTCGCTGAAGCTTTCTTT. Translating gives CASRPPGSFAEAFF.

The CDR3 DNA sequence: TGTGCCACGCGGCGAGGACAGGGGTTTGGCTACACCTTC. Amino acids: CATRRGQGFGYTF. The chain uses TRBV6-5 and TRBJ1-2, with TRBD1 identical over 9 bases. The CDR3 has 13 residues. The germline CDR1 and CDR2 sequences are MNHEY and SVGAGI. V gave up 10 bases and J gave up 7 bases; unmatched junction bases: 10.

The genes are TRBV6-5 and TRBJ2-1; 8 nucleotides agree with TRBD2. This CDR3 has 16 residues. CDR1 is MNHEY and CDR2 is SVGAGI in the germline V gene. V shed 6 bases, J shed 5 bases, and the junction held 12 bases outside the gene matches. The CDR3 here is CASRPFTGTSHNEQFF. Here the CDR3 DNA reads TGTGCCAGCAGACCCTTCACCGGGACTAGTCACAATGAGCAGTTCTTC.

The chain employs TRBV20-1 and TRBJ1-5, with TRBD1 as a possible D gene (6 bases). Per germline, CDR1 DFQATT and CDR2 SNEGSKA (reference sequence). V gave up 6 bases and J gave up 4 bases, with 10 bases separating them. The CDR3 has 12 residues. CDR3 coding DNA: TGCAGTGCCGGGACACATAATCAGCCCCAGCATTTT. Its protein product is CSAGTHNQPQHF.

The chain links TRBV5-6 to TRBJ2-5, with 7 bases lining up with TRBD2. Germline CDR1 is SGHDT and CDR2 is YYEEEE. Trimming removed 4 bases from V and 4 bases from J; junction bases left unmatched: 22. The CDR3 has 19 residues. The CDR3 spells CASSSGASGPPLGRETQYF. DNA for the CDR3: TGTGCCAGCAGCAGTGGAGCTAGCGGCCCCCCACTGGGTCGAGAGACCCAGTACTTC.

The V and J genes are TRBV28 and TRBJ1-2; D is ambiguous. V was pared by 6 bases and J by 5 bases, with 19 bases between. This CDR3 has 15 residues. Germline V gene lookup returns CDR1 MDHEN and CDR2 SYDVKM. This CDR3 is CASSRPSQTVYGYTF. CDR3 DNA: TGTGCCAGCAGCCGACCCTCCCAAACGGTTTATGGCTACACCTTC.